Below, 18 T cell receptor beta chains from the same sample are listed, as sequenced in a study of CD8 T cells in ankylosing spondylitis. Whole-study findings and limits: Within ankylosing spondylitis blood, a TCR beta motif made up of eight or nine highly homologous variants appeared to be characteristic.

TCRdb processed the 5' RACE reads anew with MiXCR; each CDR3 protein has one entry. The profile shows approximately 400,000 distinct CDR3 sequences, about 25% of them singletons. For these receptors, no antigen is known. Sequencing was carried out using blood, either unsorted or a sorted T cell fraction (not recorded which). These receptors originate from a male donor with ankylosing spondylitis.

This CDR3 reads CASSLGSVGGREQFF. CDR3 in DNA: TGTGCCAGCAGTTTAGGGTCGGTGGGAGGGCGAGAGCAGTTCTTC. This chain joins TRBV12-3 or TRBV12-4 and TRBJ2-1; 7 bases are a match to TRBD2. The J segment lost 10 bases and the V segment lost 1 base, leaving 10 bases of the junction unmatched. The CDR3 spans 15 residues.

CDR3 residues: CSVGRIDSGRGRGIQYF. The CDR3 region has the DNA TGCAGCGTTGGAAGAATTGATAGCGGGAGAGGGCGTGGCATTCAGTACTTC. The rearrangement uses TRBV29-1 and TRBJ2-4; TRBD2 agrees at 9 bases. Germline CDR1 and CDR2: SQVTM and ANQGSEA. This CDR3 has 17 residues. The ends lost 4 bases at V and 9 bases at J; junction bases unmatched: 19. The variable domain in full, with the rest retrieved from reference TRBV29-1 and TRBJ2-4, is SAVISQKPSRDICQRGTSLTIQCQVDSQVTMMFWYRQQPGQSLTLIATANQGSEATYESGFVIDKFPISRPNLTFSTLTVSNMSPEDSSIYLCSVGRIDSGRGRGIQYFGAGTRLSVL.

This chain links TRBV5-1 with TRBJ1-1; possibly TRBD1 for D (5 bases). The germline V gene has CDR1 SGHRS and CDR2 YFSETQ. V was trimmed by 3 bases and J by 1 base, leaving 13 bases between them. The CDR3 is 15 residues long. The CDR3 sequence: CASSSTIGGNTEAFF. CDR3 DNA sequence: TGCGCCAGCAGCTCCACCATCGGGGGGAACACTGAAGCTTTCTTT.

The chain carries TRBV6-5 and TRBJ1-2; D possibly corresponds to TRBD1 (6 bases). CDR3 size: 14 residues. Deletions cut 2 bases from V and 2 bases from J, with 9 bases between. Germline V gives CDR1 MNHEY, CDR2 SVGAGI. CDR3 sequence (DNA): TGTGCCAGCAGTTACCTGGACAGAAACTATGGCTACACCTTC. Its protein is CASSYLDRNYGYTF.

The sample holds a few counts of this clonotype. The rearrangement links TRBV12-3 or TRBV12-4 to TRBJ2-3; D not resolved. The length of the CDR3 is 15 residues. With 4 bases removed from V and 6 bases from J, the gap between germline ends came to 17 bases. As DNA, the CDR3 is TGTGCCAGCAGTTCCGCACGGGTCCTCGCGGATACGCAGTATTTT. Protein sequence: CASSSARVLADTQYF.

This clonotype occurred a few times. The CDR3 region has the DNA TGTGCCAGCAGGCTGGGAGATTGGGCTACAGATACGCAGTATTTT. This encodes CASRLGDWATDTQYF. The chain links TRBV7-9 to TRBJ2-3, with D possibly TRBD2 on 5 matching bases. The CDR3 sequence is 15 residues long. Germline assignment: CDR1 SEHNR and CDR2 FQNEAQ (reference sequence). Trimming took off 6 bases at V and 3 bases at J, with 16 bases between the two ends.

The sample holds a few counts of this clonotype. The chain joins TRBV12-3 or TRBV12-4 to TRBJ2-1; TRBD2 matches at 7 bases. The trim removed 3 bases at V and 3 bases at J, leaving 5 bases unmatched. The CDR3 sequence is 15 residues long. The CDR3 DNA is TGTGCCAGCAGTTTTTCGGCTAGCGGCTACAATGAGCAGTTCTTC. Encoded protein: CASSFSASGYNEQFF.

This clonotype was seen a few times. At one end, the junction sequence differs from germline, possibly due to a read error. The rearrangement links TRBV20-1 to TRBJ2-1, with 7 bases lining up with TRBD2. This CDR3 region has 16 residues. Germline V gene lookup returns CDR1 DFQATT and CDR2 SNEGSKA (reference sequence). CDR3 residues: CSAREVAGALYNEQFF. CDR3 bases: TGCAGTGCTCGAGAGGTTGCGGGAGCTTTGTACAATGAGCAGTTCTTC.

This clonotype was seen a few times. V is TRBV29-1 and J is TRBJ1-5, with D unresolved. The CDR3 is 15 amino acids. The V end was cut by 4 bases, the J end by 4 bases, with 17 bases between. The germline CDR1 and CDR2 sequences are SQVTM and ANQGSEA. The DNA of the CDR3 is TGCAGCGTTGGGGTGGCAGGAGAACCGAATCAGCCCCAGCATTTT. This codes for CSVGVAGEPNQPQHF. Full variable domain (outside the CDR3, taken from reference TRBV29-1 and TRBJ1-5): SAVISQKPSRDICQRGTSLTIQCQVDSQVTMMFWYRQQPGQSLTLIATANQGSEATYESGFVIDKFPISRPNLTFSTLTVSNMSPEDSSIYLCSVGVAGEPNQPQHFGDGTRLSIL.

This clonotype has only a few counts. The V and J genes are TRBV5-1 and TRBJ1-2; D not certain. The germline gives CDR1 SGHRS, CDR2 YFSETQ. V lost 0 bases and J 8 bases, leaving 11 bases between the germline ends. The CDR3 spans 13 residues. As DNA, the CDR3 is TGCGCCAGCAGCTTGGACAGATACCGAGGCTACACCTTC. Translating it yields CASSLDRYRGYTF.

J is TRBJ2-7 and V is TRBV2; a weak D match, TRBD1 (6 bases). This CDR3 region has 13 residues. The V and J ends lost 5 bases and 3 bases respectively, with 11 bases between them. Germline lookup yields CDR1 SNHLY and CDR2 FYNNEI. CDR3 nucleotides: TGTGCCAGCAGTCCGGACAGAAACTACGAGCAGTACTTC. This encodes CASSPDRNYEQYF.

V usage is TRBV14 and J usage is TRBJ1-4; D is unresolved. This CDR3 has 14 residues. Germline lookup yields CDR1 SGHDN and CDR2 FVKESK. V shed 4 bases and J shed 7 bases, with 13 bases lying between them. This chain's CDR3 is CASSLSQAPEKLFF. CDR3 in DNA: TGTGCCAGCAGCCTTTCCCAGGCTCCTGAAAAACTGTTTTTT.

The rearrangement links TRBV3-1 to TRBJ1-5; weak D call: TRBD1 (5 bases). The ends were cut back, 0 bases at V and 6 bases at J, with 12 bases in the middle. This CDR3 has 15 residues. The V gene's germline CDR1 is LGHDT and CDR2 YNNKEL (reference sequence). Here the CDR3 DNA reads TGTGCCAGCAGCCAAGATGTGGGGGAGAGTCAGCCCCAGCATTTT. The encoded protein is CASSQDVGESQPQHF.

The rearrangement links TRBV3-1 to TRBJ1-2, with D unresolved. CDR1 is LGHDT and CDR2 is YNNKEL in the germline V gene (reference sequence). V lost 3 bases, J lost 5 bases, and 10 bases lay in between. The CDR3 has 13 amino acids. CDR3 nucleotides: TGTGCCAGCAGCCACCTACAGAGTTATGGCTACACCTTC. It yields the protein CASSHLQSYGYTF.

The V call is TRBV2, the J call TRBJ1-1, with 8 bases identical to TRBD1. The CDR3 length is 14 residues. After removal of 6 bases from V and 6 bases from J, the junction contained 9 bases not matched to a gene. The germline V gene encodes CDR1 SNHLY and CDR2 FYNNEI. DNA of the CDR3: TGTGCCAGCAGGCTAGGACAGGGATCGGCTGAAGCTTTCTTT. Translation: CASRLGQGSAEAFF.

This clonotype was found a few times. The chain uses TRBV12-3 or TRBV12-4 and TRBJ2-1; TRBD1 might be the D (8 bases). The CDR3 is 13 residues long. Trimming cost V 5 bases and J 9 bases, with 14 bases left between them. This CDR3 reads CASSPQGGSEQFF. In nucleotides, the CDR3 is TGTGCCAGCAGTCCACAGGGGGGGAGTGAGCAGTTCTTC.

The chain uses TRBV25-1 and TRBJ2-3; 12 positions match TRBD2. The length of the CDR3 is 16 residues. CDR1 is MGHDK, CDR2 SYGVNS, per germline. J was trimmed by 4 bases and V by 6 bases; bases with no gene match: 8. CDR3 nucleotides: TGTGCCAGCAGCCTCCTCCTAGCGGGAGGGGCAGATACGCAGTATTTT. This codes for CASSLLLAGGADTQYF.

This rearrangement joins TRBV20-1 to TRBJ1-5; the D is unclear. The CDR3 is 13 amino acids. The germline V gene has CDR1 DFQATT and CDR2 SNEGSKA (reference sequence). The germline V and J ends were trimmed by 6 bases and 4 bases, with 13 bases remaining between them. In nucleotides, the CDR3 is TGCAGTGCCGGGCACTTTACGAATCAGCCCCAGCATTTT. Amino acids: CSAGHFTNQPQHF.